Below, 31 T cell receptor beta chains from the same sample are listed, as sequenced in a study of cytomegalovirus exposure and HLA in healthy donors. The PCR had 60 Vbeta and 13 Jbeta primers. Profiling relied on immunoSEQ multiplex PCR, and the TCRdb table lists in-frame clones only, not all of them. The sample comprises 120,000 or so clones, 17% of which are singletons, and approximately 2.6% rests with the top ten. The sample taken for sequencing was PBMCs. The source is a female donor in good health and CMV-seropositive.

J is TRBJ2-5 and V is TRBV6-6; 8 bases agree with TRBD2. The CDR3 sequence is 15 residues long. The V and J ends lost 2 bases and 4 bases, in that order; junction bases with no gene match: 6. Per the germline V gene, CDR1 is MNHNY and CDR2 is SVGAGI (reference sequence). DNA of the CDR3: TGTGCCAGCAGTTACACCGGGGGGGCTGGAGAGACCCAGTACTTC. Its protein is CASSYTGGAGETQYF.

There are a few counts of this clone. This chain links TRBV29-1 with TRBJ1-2; the D is unclear. The ends were cut back, 6 bases at V and 4 bases at J, with 15 bases in the middle. This CDR3 has 13 residues. In germline, CDR1 is SQVTM, CDR2 ANQGSEA. The CDR3 DNA sequence: TGCAGCGTGTCTAGGAGCTCGTCCTATGGCTACACCTTC. As protein: CSVSRSSSYGYTF.

The genes are TRBV4-2 and TRBJ2-5; no clear D. This CDR3 region has 16 residues. Trimming removed 1 base at V and 0 bases at J, with 12 bases between. From germline, CDR1 is LGHNA and CDR2 YNFKEQ. Here the CDR3 reads CASSQVTEADQETQYF. CDR3 bases: TGTGCCAGCAGCCAAGTTACCGAGGCGGACCAAGAGACCCAGTACTTC.

This clone was observed a few times. This chain links TRBV5-4 with TRBJ2-7, with TRBD2 matching 14 bases. CDR1 and CDR2 from the germline V gene are SGHNT and YYREEE (reference sequence). Trimming cost V 4 bases and J 6 bases; bases outside gene matches: 3. This CDR3 is built from 14 residues. CDR3 region: CASSRGTSGSEQYF. The CDR3 DNA reads TGTGCCAGCAGCAGAGGGACTAGCGGGAGCGAGCAGTACTTC.

This clone was detected a few times. The chain joins TRBV30 to TRBJ2-6; TRBD1 is a possible D gene (6 bases). The germline V and J ends were trimmed by 4 bases and 3 bases, with 13 bases remaining between them. Germline values: CDR1 GTSNPN, CDR2 SVGIG (reference sequence). This CDR3 spans 15 amino acids. The DNA for the CDR3 is TGTGCCTGGACCTACACAGGGTATGGGGCCAACGTCCTGACTTTC. The encoded protein is CAWTYTGYGANVLTF.

The V gene is TRBV30, the J gene TRBJ1-6; perhaps TRBD1 as D (5 bases). The germline CDR1 and CDR2 sequences are GTSNPN and SVGIG (reference sequence). The CDR3 length is 22 residues. Between the trimmed V and J ends, which lost 0 bases and 9 bases, there was a span of 36 bases. In DNA, the CDR3 is TGTGCCTGGAGTGTAAGACAACGTATCTCAACGGACAAGGGGTTAAGGGGTTCACCCCTCCACTTT. Its translation is CAWSVRQRISTDKGLRGSPLHF. The variable domain in full, completed from reference TRBV30 and TRBJ1-6, reads SQTIHQWPATLVQPVGSPLSLECTVEGTSNPNLYWYRQAAGRGLQLLFYSVGIGQISSEVPQNLSASRPQDRQFILSSKKLLLSDSGFYLCAWSVRQRISTDKGLRGSPLHFGNGTRLTVT.

CDR3 DNA sequence: TGTGCCAGCAGAGCTCGGACAGGTTTTAATGAAAAACTGTTTTTT. Its protein product is CASRARTGFNEKLFF. This sequence joins TRBV4-2 and TRBJ1-4; 7 positions agree with TRBD1. CDR1 and CDR2 (germline): LGHNA, YNFKEQ. V was clipped by 6 bases and J by 4 bases; unmatched bases: 8. This CDR3 spans 15 amino acids.

This chain uses TRBV29-1 with TRBJ2-5, with D possibly being TRBD1 (6 bases). The CDR3 runs to 13 residues. Trimming stripped 5 bases from V and 2 bases from J, with 12 bases between. Per germline, CDR1 SQVTM and CDR2 ANQGSEA. The CDR3 coding sequence is TGCAGCGTTCTCACAGGGCCTCAAGAGACCCAGTACTTC. It is translated as CSVLTGPQETQYF.

This clone has a count of ten or more. This chain connects TRBV25-1 to TRBJ1-2; the match to TRBD1 covers 8 bases. The V and J ends lost 3 bases and 8 bases, in that order; junction bases with no gene match: 11. Germline assignment: CDR1 MGHDK and CDR2 SYGVNS. The CDR3 contains 15 residues. The CDR3 sequence: CASSDPSRGRLGYTF. The CDR3 DNA is TGTGCCAGCAGTGACCCATCCAGGGGGCGCCTCGGCTACACCTTC.

Here the CDR3 DNA reads TGTGCCAGCTCACCCCACGGGGTTGAGAACACCGGGGAGCTGTTTTTT. Its translation is CASSPHGVENTGELFF. The rearrangement links TRBV18 to TRBJ2-2, with D possibly being TRBD2 (5 bases). Germline V CDR1 and CDR2: KGHSH, LQKENI. V was pared by 3 bases and J by 1 base, with 12 bases between. The CDR3 has 16 residues.

This clone was seen only once. The V and J genes are TRBV10-3 and TRBJ2-7; possible D gene TRBD2, 6 bases. In germline, CDR1 is ENHRY, CDR2 SYGVKD. This CDR3 is built from 16 residues. Trimming left V 11 bases short and J 0 bases short, with 23 bases between. The CDR3 here is CASGPRAGPFSYEQYF. In DNA form, the CDR3 reads TGTGCCTCCGGCCCCCGGGCGGGGCCTTTCTCCTACGAGCAGTACTTC.

This clone was counted many times. The genes are TRBV21-1 and TRBJ2-6; the table's D gene call, TRBD1, was not cross checked with the DNA. TRBV21-1 is deemed a pseudogene. The CDR3 runs to 17 residues. The chain's CDR3 is CASKGRDSHSGANVLTF. CDR3 in DNA: TGTGCCAGCAAGGGCCGGGACAGCCACTCTGGGGCCAACGTCCTGACTTTC.

The chain couples TRBV28 to TRBJ1-5; no clear D gene. The CDR3 sequence is 11 residues long. The V and J ends lost 2 bases and 9 bases respectively, with 5 bases between them. Germline CDR1 is MDHEN and CDR2 is SYDVKM. The CDR3 nucleotides read TGTGCCAGCAGTTTAACCGGGCCCCAGCATTTT. Its protein product is CASSLTGPQHF. Complete variable domain (other parts from reference TRBV28 and TRBJ1-5): DVKVTQSSRYLVKRTGEKVFLECVQDMDHENMFWYRQDPGLGLRLIYFSYDVKMKEKGDIPEGYSVSREKKERFSLILESASTNQTSMYLCASSLTGPQHFGDGTRLSIL.

The genes are TRBV30 and TRBJ2-5; TRBD2 matches 9 bases. Germline CDR1 reads GTSNPN; CDR2 reads SVGIG (reference sequence). The CDR3 totals 15 residues. The J segment lost 5 bases and the V segment lost 4 bases, leaving 11 bases of the junction unmatched. The CDR3 region has the DNA TGTGCCTGGAACCACTTAGCGGGAGAAGTTGAGACCCAGTACTTC. It encodes CAWNHLAGEVETQYF.

The gene calls are TRBV28 and TRBJ2-1, with 8 positions matching TRBD2. The CDR3 is 14 residues long. V shed 8 bases, J shed 9 bases, and the junction held 12 bases outside the gene matches. Germline CDR1 and CDR2: MDHEN and SYDVKM. As DNA, the CDR3 is TGTGCCAGCGAGATTGAGAGCGGGAGCTCTGAGCAGTTCTTC. This codes for CASEIESGSSEQFF.

This clone has more than one count but fewer than ten. The chain has TRBV5-1 and TRBJ1-1, with 7 bases fitting TRBD1. V lost 4 bases, J lost 4 bases, and 13 bases stayed unmatched. The germline V gene has CDR1 SGHRS and CDR2 YFSETQ. This CDR3 has 16 amino acids. The CDR3: CASSPSGTERSTEAFF. Written as DNA, the CDR3 is TGCGCCAGCAGCCCGTCAGGGACAGAGAGGAGCACTGAAGCTTTCTTT.

This clone was recorded a few times. The chain uses TRBV19 and TRBJ1-2, with a possible D match to TRBD1 (5 bases). The germline CDR1 and CDR2 sequences are LNHDA and SQIVND (reference sequence). The CDR3 runs to 13 residues. Trimming stripped 5 bases from V and 6 bases from J, with 13 bases between. CDR3 loop: CASSRQGHDGYTF. In DNA form, the CDR3 reads TGTGCCAGTAGTCGCCAGGGTCACGATGGCTACACCTTC.

The genes are TRBV4-1 and TRBJ1-5; D perhaps matches TRBD1 (6 bases). From germline, CDR1 is MGHRA and CDR2 YSYEKL. CDR3 length: 14 amino acids. Deletions cut 1 base from V and 5 bases from J, with 9 bases between. CDR3 loop: CASSQGPGDQPQHF. The CDR3, as DNA: TGCGCCAGCAGCCAAGGTCCAGGGGATCAGCCCCAGCATTTT.

The J gene is TRBJ2-7, the V gene TRBV4-2; 9 bases match TRBD2. Germline lookup yields CDR1 LGHNA and CDR2 YNFKEQ. V shed 4 bases and J 0 bases; nucleotides not matched to a gene: 7. The CDR3 consists of 16 residues. CDR3 sequence reads: CASSPFRLADSYEQYF. The CDR3 DNA follows: TGTGCCAGCAGCCCGTTCCGACTAGCGGACTCCTACGAGCAGTACTTC.

In its sample, this clone was seen a few times. The chain combines TRBV23-1 with TRBJ1-6, with TRBD1 matching 7 bases. TRBV23-1 is reported as an ORF; its role is uncertain. The CDR3 is 16 amino acids. The ends lost 3 bases at V and 0 bases at J; junction bases unmatched: 2. CDR3 DNA sequence: TGCGCCAGCAGTCAGGACAGGAGCTCCTATAATTCACCCCTCCACTTT. Encoded protein: CASSQDRSSYNSPLHF.

This clone appeared a few times. V is TRBV9 and J is TRBJ2-3; 9 nucleotides agree with TRBD1. The CDR3 totals 15 residues. Germline values: CDR1 SGDLS, CDR2 YYNGEE. V lost 2 bases to trimming and J lost 3 bases; unmatched junction nucleotides: 4. The CDR3 region has the DNA TGTGCCAGCAGCGTCCGGGACAGGGTAACAGATACGCAGTATTTT. Protein: CASSVRDRVTDTQYF. The full variable domain, with the rest looked up from reference TRBV9 and TRBJ2-3, is DSGVTQTPKHLITATGQRVTLRCSPRSGDLSVYWYQQSLDQGLQFLIQYYNGEERAKGNILERFSAQQFPDLHSELNLSSLELGDSALYFCASSVRDRVTDTQYFGPGTRLTVL.

This clone was counted ten times or more. V and J are TRBV27 and TRBJ1-6; weak D call: TRBD1 (6 bases). CDR1 is MNHEY, CDR2 SMNVEV, per germline (reference sequence). This CDR3 comprises 17 residues. Trimming removed 4 bases from V and 7 bases from J, with 20 bases in between. The CDR3 nucleotides read TGTGCCAGCAGTTATACGCGCGGGGGCGGATGGAATTCACCCCTCCACTTT. Its protein is CASSYTRGGGWNSPLHF.

This clone was counted between two and nine times. This chain connects TRBV28 to TRBJ2-3; D possibly corresponds to TRBD1 (8 bases). From germline, CDR1 is MDHEN and CDR2 SYDVKM. CDR3 size: 18 residues. V was shortened by 0 bases and J by 4 bases, with 20 bases between the two germline ends. The CDR3 region is CASSLWGQAGVGPDTQYF. The CDR3 DNA follows: TGTGCCAGCAGTTTATGGGGACAGGCGGGAGTGGGCCCAGATACGCAGTATTTT.

The gene calls are TRBV4-3 and TRBJ2-3; tentative D call: TRBD2 (6 bases). This CDR3 contains 16 residues. The V end was cut by 2 bases, the J end by 2 bases, with 14 bases between. Germline V gene data show CDR1 as LGHNA and CDR2 as YSLEER. The CDR3: CASSQSPRGYTDTQYF. Written as DNA, the CDR3 is TGCGCCAGCAGCCAATCTCCGCGGGGCTACACAGATACGCAGTATTTT.

The CDR3 sequence is CASSFLAGVSYEQYF. As DNA, the CDR3 is TGTGCCAGCAGTTTCCTAGCGGGAGTGTCCTACGAGCAGTACTTC. The rearrangement joins TRBV6-6 to TRBJ2-7; 10 bases are a match to TRBD2. Germline CDR1 reads MNHNY; CDR2 reads SVGAGI (reference sequence). The CDR3 is made up of 15 amino acids. The ends lost 4 bases at V and 1 base at J; junction bases unmatched: 4.

As regards this clone: Other DNA sequences in this specimen translate into the identical CDR3. This sequence joins TRBV5-1 and TRBJ2-5; TRBD1 matches at 8 bases. The CDR3 totals 14 residues. The germline V gene has CDR1 SGHRS and CDR2 YFSETQ. After removal of 4 bases from V and 1 base from J, the junction contained 3 bases not matched to a gene. The CDR3, as DNA: TGCGCCAGCAGCGGGGGGACAGGCCAAGAGACCCAGTACTTC. Amino acids: CASSGGTGQETQYF.

This chain links TRBV5-1 with TRBJ2-3; possible D gene TRBD2, 5 bases. The V gene's germline CDR1 is SGHRS and CDR2 YFSETQ. V shed 5 bases and J shed 5 bases, with 15 bases lying between them. The CDR3 runs to 14 residues. The CDR3 DNA reads TGCGCCAGCAGGACCCGGGCCCGGGGAGATACGCAGTATTTT. This encodes CASRTRARGDTQYF.

This clone was counted only a few times. The rearrangement uses TRBV29-1 and TRBJ1-1, with 7 nucleotides matching TRBD1. CDR3 length equals 14 residues. Germline V gene sequence: CDR1 SQVTM, CDR2 ANQGSEA. V gave up 3 bases and J gave up 4 bases; unmatched junction bases: 8. Here the CDR3 DNA reads TGCAGCGTTGATTATAACAGGGGAAGCACTGAAGCTTTCTTT. As protein: CSVDYNRGSTEAFF.

The gene calls are TRBV10-3 and TRBJ1-1; the D is unclear. The CDR3 is 13 amino acids. CDR1 is ENHRY and CDR2 is SYGVKD in the germline V gene. V dropped 7 bases and J dropped 0 bases, with 9 bases sitting between them. For the CDR3, the DNA is TGTGCCATCACGGCGGGGATGAACACTGAAGCTTTCTTT. This codes for CAITAGMNTEAFF.

The sample holds a few counts of this clone. DNA for the CDR3: TGTGCCAGCAGCCTAAAAATTCTGAGAACCTGGGCTAGCAATCAGCCCCAGCATTTT. Translation: CASSLKILRTWASNQPQHF. The rearrangement links TRBV9 to TRBJ1-5; no definite D call. Germline CDR1 SGDLS, CDR2 YYNGEE. This CDR3 region has 19 residues. The V and J ends lost 4 bases and 0 bases respectively, with 23 bases between them.

The chain uses TRBV7-9 and TRBJ1-3; D is unclear. CDR3 length equals 18 residues. The V and J ends lost 2 bases and 0 bases respectively, with 17 bases between them. Germline V lookup: CDR1 SEHNR, CDR2 FQNEAQ (reference sequence). The CDR3 region has the DNA TGTGCCAGCAGCTTATATTTGATAGAGGGCTACTCTGGAAACACCATATATTTT. It specifies CASSLYLIEGYSGNTIYF.